This T cell receptor beta chain is from a study of blood T cell repertoires in COVID-19. At the level of the study: Sites across the United States, Italy and Spain contributed samples from acute and convalescent COVID-19.

The CDR3 sequence is 16 residues long. Data came from immunoSEQ multiplex PCR; TCRdb stores just in-frame clones and leaves some out. The table has 10,000 to 15,000 clones, under 80% seen once. The rearrangement joins TRBV12-2 to TRBJ1-1. TRBV12-2 is flagged as a pseudogene. The TCR comes from a human donor in a cohort sampled during active COVID-19. Sequences were obtained from peripheral blood. CDR3 bases: TGTGCAAGTCGCTTAGCTGAGAGCCATATGAACACTGAAGCTTTCTTT. This gives the protein CASRLAESHMNTEAFF.